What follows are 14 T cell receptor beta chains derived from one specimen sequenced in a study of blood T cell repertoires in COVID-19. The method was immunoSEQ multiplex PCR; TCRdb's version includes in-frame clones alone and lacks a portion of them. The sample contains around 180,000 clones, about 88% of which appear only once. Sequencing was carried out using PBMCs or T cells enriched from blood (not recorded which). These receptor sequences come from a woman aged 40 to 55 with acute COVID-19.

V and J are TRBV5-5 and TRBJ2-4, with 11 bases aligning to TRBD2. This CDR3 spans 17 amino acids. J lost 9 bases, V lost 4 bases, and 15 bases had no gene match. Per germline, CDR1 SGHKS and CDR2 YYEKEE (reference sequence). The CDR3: CASSPFTTSGSSGIQYF. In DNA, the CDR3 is TGTGCCAGCAGCCCTTTCACCACTAGCGGGAGTTCTGGCATTCAGTACTTC.

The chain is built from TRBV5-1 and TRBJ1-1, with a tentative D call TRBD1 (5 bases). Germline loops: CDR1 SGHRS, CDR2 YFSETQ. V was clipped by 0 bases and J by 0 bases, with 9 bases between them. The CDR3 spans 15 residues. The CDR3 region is CASSLADSLNTEAFF. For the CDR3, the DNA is TGCGCCAGCAGCTTGGCCGACAGCCTGAACACTGAAGCTTTCTTT.

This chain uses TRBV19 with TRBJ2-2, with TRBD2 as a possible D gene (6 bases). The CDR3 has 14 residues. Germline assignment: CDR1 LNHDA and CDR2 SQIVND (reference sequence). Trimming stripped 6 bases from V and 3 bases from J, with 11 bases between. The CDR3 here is CASSPGRYTGELFF. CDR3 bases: TGTGCCAGTAGCCCCGGGAGATACACCGGGGAGCTGTTTTTT.

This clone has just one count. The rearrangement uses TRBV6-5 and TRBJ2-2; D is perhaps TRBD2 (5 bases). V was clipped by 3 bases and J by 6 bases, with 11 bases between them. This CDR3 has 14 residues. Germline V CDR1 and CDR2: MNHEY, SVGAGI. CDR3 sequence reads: CASSYGVASGELFF. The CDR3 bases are TGTGCCAGCAGTTATGGGGTAGCGTCCGGGGAGCTGTTTTTT.

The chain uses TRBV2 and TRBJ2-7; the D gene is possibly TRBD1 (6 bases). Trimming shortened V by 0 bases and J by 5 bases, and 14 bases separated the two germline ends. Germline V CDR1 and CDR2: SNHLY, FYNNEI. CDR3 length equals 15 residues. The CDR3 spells CASSEARGSLDEQYF. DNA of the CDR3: TGTGCCAGCAGTGAAGCCAGGGGATCTTTGGACGAGCAGTACTTC.

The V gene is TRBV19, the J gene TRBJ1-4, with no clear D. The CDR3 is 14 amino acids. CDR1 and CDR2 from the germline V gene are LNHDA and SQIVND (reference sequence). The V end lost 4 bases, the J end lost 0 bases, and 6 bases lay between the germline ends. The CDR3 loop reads CASSTTATNEKLFF. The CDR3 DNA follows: TGTGCCAGTAGTACAACAGCAACTAATGAAAAACTGTTTTTT.

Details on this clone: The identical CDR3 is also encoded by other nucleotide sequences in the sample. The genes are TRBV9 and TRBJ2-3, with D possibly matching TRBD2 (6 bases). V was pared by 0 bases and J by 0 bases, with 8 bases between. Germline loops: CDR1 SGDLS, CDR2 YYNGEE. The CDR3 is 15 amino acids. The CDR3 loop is CASSVAGGSTDTQYF. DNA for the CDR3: TGTGCCAGCAGCGTAGCTGGAGGGAGCACAGATACGCAGTATTTT.

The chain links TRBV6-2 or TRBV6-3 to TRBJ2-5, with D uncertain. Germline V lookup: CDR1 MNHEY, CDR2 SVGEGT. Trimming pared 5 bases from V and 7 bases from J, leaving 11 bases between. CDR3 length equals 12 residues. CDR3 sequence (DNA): TGTGCCAGCAGTACCTCTACGGTGACCCAGTACTTC. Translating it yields CASSTSTVTQYF.

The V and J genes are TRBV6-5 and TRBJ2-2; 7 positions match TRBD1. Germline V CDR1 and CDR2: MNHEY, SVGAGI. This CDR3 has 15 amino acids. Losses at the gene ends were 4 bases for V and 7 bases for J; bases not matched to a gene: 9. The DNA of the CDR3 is TGTGCCAGCAGTTCCCGACAGGGTCTGAACGGGGAGCTGTTTTTT. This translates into CASSSRQGLNGELFF.

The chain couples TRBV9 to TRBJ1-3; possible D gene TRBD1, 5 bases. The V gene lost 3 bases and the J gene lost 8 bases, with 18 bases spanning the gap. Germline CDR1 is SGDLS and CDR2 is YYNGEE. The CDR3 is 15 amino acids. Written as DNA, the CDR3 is TGTGCCAGCAGCGACGGAGGGGCGGACCGTGACACCATATATTTT. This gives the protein CASSDGGADRDTIYF.

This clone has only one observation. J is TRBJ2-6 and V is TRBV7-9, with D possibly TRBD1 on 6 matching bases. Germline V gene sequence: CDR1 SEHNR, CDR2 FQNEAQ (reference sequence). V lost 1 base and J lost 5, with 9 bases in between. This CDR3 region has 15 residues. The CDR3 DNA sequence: TGTGCCAGCAGCTTAGTACAGGGTAGGGCCAACGTCCTGACTTTC. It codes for CASSLVQGRANVLTF.

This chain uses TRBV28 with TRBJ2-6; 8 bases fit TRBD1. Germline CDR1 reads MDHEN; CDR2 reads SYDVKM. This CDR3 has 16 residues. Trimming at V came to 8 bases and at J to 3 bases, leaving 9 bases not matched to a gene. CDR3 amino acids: CASGTRTGIGANVLTF. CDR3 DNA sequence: TGTGCCAGCGGTACCAGGACAGGGATTGGGGCCAACGTCCTGACTTTC.

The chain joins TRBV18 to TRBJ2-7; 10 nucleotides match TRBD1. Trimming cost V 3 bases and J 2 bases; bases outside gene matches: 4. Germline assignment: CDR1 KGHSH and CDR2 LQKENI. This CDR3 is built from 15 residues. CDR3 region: CASSPTGQGTYEQYF. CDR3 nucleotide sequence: TGTGCCAGCTCACCGACGGGACAGGGGACCTACGAGCAGTACTTC.

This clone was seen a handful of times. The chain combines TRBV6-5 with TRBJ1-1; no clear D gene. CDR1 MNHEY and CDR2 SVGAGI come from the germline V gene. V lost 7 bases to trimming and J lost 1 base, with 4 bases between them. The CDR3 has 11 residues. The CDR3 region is CASTGNTEAFF. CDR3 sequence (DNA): TGTGCCAGCACGGGGAACACTGAAGCTTTCTTT.